This TCR beta chain was captured in a study of blood T cell repertoires in COVID-19. Looking at the study overall: Sources were T cells, B-cell-depleted T cells, or PBMCs; the material itself was cDNA or gDNA.

Assay: immunoSEQ multiplex PCR; the TCRdb copy retains only in-frame clones and omits some. The sample lists 150,000 to 200,000 clones, roughly 80% occurring once. The V end was cut by 5 bases, the J end by 4 bases, with 17 bases between. CDR1 MNHEY and CDR2 SMNVEV come from the germline V gene (reference sequence). The CDR3 totals 15 residues. The sample taken for sequencing was PBMCs or T cells enriched from blood (not recorded which). This TCR was recovered from a woman between 50 and 59 years old who had recovered from COVID-19. The genes are TRBV27 and TRBJ1-2; possible D gene TRBD1, 6 bases. CDR3 nucleotides: TGTGCCAGCAGTCCTGACAGGTGGTCTCGCTATGGCTACACCTTC. Amino acid sequence: CASSPDRWSRYGYTF.